Following are 6 T cell receptor beta chains from one sample sequenced in a study of blood T cell repertoires in COVID-19. The method was immunoSEQ multiplex PCR; TCRdb's version includes in-frame clones alone and lacks a portion of them. Of roughly 430,000 clones detected, roughly 86% appear once; the ten largest clones hold more than 2%. Sequenced material: PBMCs or T cells enriched from blood (not recorded which). Receptor source: a woman aged 40 to 50 with acute COVID-19.

The sample holds a few counts of this clone. This sequence joins TRBV29-1 and TRBJ1-1; D is unclear. CDR1 and CDR2 from the germline V gene are SQVTM and ANQGSEA. V lost 5 bases and J 7 bases, leaving 8 bases between the germline ends. This CDR3 contains 10 residues. CDR3 coding DNA: TGCAGCGTTAGAGAGCTTGAAGCTTTCTTT. Translating it yields CSVRELEAFF.

The chain combines TRBV3-1 (or the pseudogene TRBV3-2) with TRBJ1-2; D is possibly TRBD1 (5 bases). The V gene lost 1 base and the J gene lost 8 bases, with 14 bases spanning the gap. Germline V gene data show CDR1 as LGHDT and CDR2 as YNNKEL (reference sequence). The CDR3 contains 14 residues. CDR3 sequence reads: CASSQAQGSGGYTF. CDR3 nucleotide sequence: TGTGCCAGCAGCCAAGCCCAGGGCAGTGGCGGCTACACCTTC.

The gene calls are TRBV12-5 and TRBJ1-2; D might be TRBD1 (6 bases). The CDR3 is 18 residues long. Trimming took off 0 bases at V and 0 bases at J, with 17 bases between the two ends. Per germline, CDR1 LGHNT and CDR2 FRNRAP. CDR3 amino acids: CASGLVLGDTTSNYGYTF. In nucleotides, the CDR3 is TGTGCTAGTGGTTTGGTACTAGGGGACACAACTTCTAACTATGGCTACACCTTC.

A few counts support this clone. The chain combines TRBV9 with TRBJ1-1; weak D call: TRBD1 (5 bases). This CDR3 contains 15 residues. Trimming cost V 1 base and J 4 bases, with 14 bases left between them. Germline CDR1 and CDR2: SGDLS and YYNGEE. As DNA, the CDR3 is TGTGCCAGCAGCGTATCCCAGGGAGGGCTCACTGAAGCTTTCTTT. This translates into CASSVSQGGLTEAFF.

This clone was recorded once. The chain employs TRBV5-6 and TRBJ2-3; TRBD2 matches at 7 bases. The trim removed 4 bases at V and 2 bases at J, leaving 7 bases unmatched. The CDR3 length is 15 residues. CDR1 is SGHDT and CDR2 is YYEEEE in the germline V gene. The CDR3 sequence is CASSVQAGNTDTQYF. The CDR3 coding sequence is TGTGCCAGCAGCGTCCAAGCGGGGAACACAGATACGCAGTATTTT.

The J gene is TRBJ2-7, the V gene TRBV7-2; 8 bases align to TRBD1. CDR1 and CDR2 (germline): SGHTA, FQGNSA. Germline trimming cut 5 bases from V and 2 bases from J; bases unmatched to any gene: 5. The CDR3 totals 14 residues. In nucleotides, the CDR3 is TGTGCCAGCAGCGCCGGACAGGGTCCCTACGAGCAGTACTTC. It specifies CASSAGQGPYEQYF.